This T cell receptor beta chain derives from a study of shared clonotypes between healthy human individuals. Regarding the study as a whole: The study found about 5% of naive CD4 clonotypes shared across several donors. Naive subsets generally exceeded memory subsets in estimated richness. The donor pool, a small one, limited the genetic and exposure-history diversity represented.

CDR1 SGHDN and CDR2 FVKESK come from the germline V gene. The CDR3 is 16 amino acids. Trimming at V came to 3 bases and at J to 2 bases, leaving 7 bases not matched to a gene. Recent vaccinations or acute infections were absent in the healthy HIV-negative adult donors. Sequencing was performed with immunoSEQ multiplex PCR; in TCRdb, only in-frame clones are kept and a portion is missing. The data contain 1.6 million or so clones, around 95% of them seen just once; the ten biggest clones take up approximately 1.2%. A word on this clone: Its target is unknown.

V is TRBV14 and J is TRBJ2-3, with 8 nucleotides matching TRBD2. The sequence was obtained from a man younger than 45 in good health. The sequenced sample was naive CD4+ T cells sorted from blood. Noted subset: CD45RA+ positively selected. DNA of the CDR3: TGTGCCAGCAGCCACCCCAGAGCGGGAGCCACAGATACGCAGTATTTT. Protein product: CASSHPRAGATDTQYF.